This T cell receptor beta chain comes out of a study of shared clonotypes between healthy human individuals. Genomic DNA belonging to each subset was distributed in equal measure over several immunoSEQ plates. TCRdb's table, derived via immunoSEQ multiplex PCR, lists solely in-frame clones and lacks some. The data contain around 2.5 million clones, 80% to 95% of them singletons. CDR3 length equals 14 residues. Germline loops: CDR1 KGHSH, CDR2 LQKENI. J lost 6 bases, V lost 3 bases, and 3 bases had no gene match. The study's findings and limits: Genetic and exposure-history diversity was limited by the small donor number.

A split of CD4+ cells into CD45RA+ naive and CD45RA-negative memory subsets was performed. Notes on this clone: Its antigen is still unknown.

The receptor's source is a man younger than 30 in good health. Some clones in this sample may be carry-over from other donors' samples. The sample was naive CD4+ T cells from PBMCs. The subset was: CD45RA+ positively selected. This rearrangement joins TRBV18 to TRBJ1-5, with 9 positions matching TRBD1. The CDR3 loop is CASSPQQGAQPQHF. In DNA, the CDR3 is TGTGCCAGCTCACCCCAACAGGGGGCTCAGCCCCAGCATTTT.